The entry below describes one T cell receptor beta chain. Here immunoSEQ multiplex PCR was the method, and the copy in TCRdb shows in-frame clones only, minus some. The sample contains around 220,000 clones, around 86% of which appear only once. The sample originates from a study of blood T cell repertoires in COVID-19. Study overall: Italy, Spain and the United States were the sources of the convalescent and acute COVID-19 samples.

Germline CDR1 MDHEN, CDR2 SYDVKM. CDR3 length: 15 residues. V lost 7 bases to trimming and J lost 3 bases; unmatched junction nucleotides: 9. The receptor's source is a human donor in a cohort sampled during active COVID-19. The sequenced material came from peripheral blood. The V call is TRBV28, the J call TRBJ2-7, with 10 bases fitting TRBD1. CDR3: CASTFGTGDNYEQYF. DNA of the CDR3: TGTGCCAGCACCTTCGGGACAGGGGATAACTACGAGCAGTACTTC.